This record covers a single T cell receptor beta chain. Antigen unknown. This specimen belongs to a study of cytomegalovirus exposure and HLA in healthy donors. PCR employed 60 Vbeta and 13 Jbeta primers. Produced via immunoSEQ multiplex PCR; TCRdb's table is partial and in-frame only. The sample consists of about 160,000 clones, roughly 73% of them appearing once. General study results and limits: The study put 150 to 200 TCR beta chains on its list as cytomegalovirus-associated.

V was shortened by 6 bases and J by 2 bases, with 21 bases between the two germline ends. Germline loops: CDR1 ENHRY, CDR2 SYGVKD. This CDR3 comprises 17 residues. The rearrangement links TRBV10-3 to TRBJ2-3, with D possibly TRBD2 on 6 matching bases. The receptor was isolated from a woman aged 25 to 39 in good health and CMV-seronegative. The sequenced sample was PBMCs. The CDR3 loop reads CAISPLAVGPVTDTQYF. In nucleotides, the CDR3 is TGTGCCATCAGCCCATTAGCGGTGGGGCCGGTCACAGATACGCAGTATTTT.